These T cell receptor beta chains were read from a single sample in a study of blood T cell repertoires in COVID-19. Clones were read by immunoSEQ multiplex PCR, and TCRdb kept only the in-frame ones, dropping some. Here the sample spans 360,000 or so clones, about 90% being singletons. Sequencing input: peripheral blood. All receptors come from a man younger than 35 with active or convalescent COVID-19. The CDR3 runs from the conserved cysteine through the conserved F or W. Each record gives: CDR3 protein, CDR3 DNA, J gene, D gene, clone size, V gene. D genes are given only for firm matches. The listing skips clone size in some rows; elsewhere it reads once, few, many or a size class.

cdr3_aa: CASSVSGPYNEQFF; cdr3_nt: TGTGCCAGCAGTGTTAGCGGTCCCTACAATGAGCAGTTCTTC; j_call: TRBJ2-1; d_call: -; clone_size: -; v_call: TRBV27
cdr3_aa: CASSLSGEKLFF; cdr3_nt: TGCGCCAGCAGCTTATCCGGTGAAAAACTGTTTTTT; j_call: TRBJ1-4; d_call: -; clone_size: -; v_call: TRBV5-1
cdr3_aa: CASSFRQGVDTGELFF; cdr3_nt: TGTGCCAGCAGTTTTCGACAGGGGGTGGACACCGGGGAGCTGTTTTTT; j_call: TRBJ2-2; d_call: TRBD1; clone_size: -; v_call: TRBV27
cdr3_aa: CASSPGTGYDTQYF; cdr3_nt: TGTGCCAGCAGCCCTGGGACAGGGTACGATACGCAGTATTTT; j_call: TRBJ2-3; d_call: TRBD1; clone_size: -; v_call: TRBV7-2
cdr3_aa: CASSMGQALYGYTF; cdr3_nt: TGTGCCAGCAGCATGGGACAGGCCCTCTATGGCTACACCTTC; j_call: TRBJ1-2; d_call: TRBD1; clone_size: -; v_call: TRBV7-2
cdr3_aa: CASSQDPQGARGYTF; cdr3_nt: TGCGCCAGCAGCCAAGATCCCCAGGGGGCGCGTGGCTACACCTTC; j_call: TRBJ1-2; d_call: TRBD1; clone_size: -; v_call: TRBV4-3
cdr3_aa: CASSYSTGQTYEQYF; cdr3_nt: TGTGCCAGCAGTTACTCGACGGGACAGACCTACGAGCAGTACTTC; j_call: TRBJ2-7; d_call: TRBD1; clone_size: -; v_call: TRBV6-2/TRBV6-3
cdr3_aa: CASSSGLATNNEQFF; cdr3_nt: TGTGCTAGCAGCTCGGGACTAGCGACCAACAATGAGCAGTTCTTC; j_call: TRBJ2-1; d_call: TRBD2; clone_size: -; v_call: TRBV7-7
cdr3_aa: CSASSRTNEAFF; cdr3_nt: TGCAGCGCTTCGTCTAGGACAAATGAAGCTTTCTTT; j_call: TRBJ1-1; d_call: -; clone_size: few; v_call: TRBV29-1
cdr3_aa: CATRKAGPLHF; cdr3_nt: TGTGCCACAAGAAAGGCGGGCCCCCTCCACTTT; j_call: TRBJ1-6; d_call: -; clone_size: -; v_call: TRBV12-3/TRBV12-4
cdr3_aa: CASSSGLSPDTQYF; cdr3_nt: TGCGCCAGCAGCTCCGGACTCTCCCCAGATACGCAGTATTTT; j_call: TRBJ2-3; d_call: -; clone_size: -; v_call: TRBV5-1
cdr3_aa: CASSLEGTSGGRDTQYF; cdr3_nt: TGTGCCAGCAGCTTAGAAGGGACTAGCGGGGGGAGAGATACGCAGTATTTT; j_call: TRBJ2-3; d_call: TRBD2; clone_size: -; v_call: TRBV7-2
cdr3_aa: CASSFGTSGNEQYF; cdr3_nt: TGCGCCAGCAGCTTCGGGACTAGCGGGAACGAGCAGTACTTC; j_call: TRBJ2-7; d_call: TRBD2; clone_size: once; v_call: TRBV5-1
cdr3_aa: CASSLRQPEQYF; cdr3_nt: TGTGCCAGCAGCTTAAGACAGCCCGAGCAGTACTTC; j_call: TRBJ2-7; d_call: -; clone_size: -; v_call: TRBV7-9
cdr3_aa: CASSHPKNEKLFF; cdr3_nt: TGTGCCAGCAGCCACCCTAAAAATGAAAAACTGTTTTTT; j_call: TRBJ1-4; d_call: -; clone_size: -; v_call: TRBV7-2
cdr3_aa: CASSWGRSGTEAFF; cdr3_nt: TGTGCCAGCAGCTGGGGTAGGTCGGGGACTGAAGCTTTCTTT; j_call: TRBJ1-1; d_call: -; clone_size: once; v_call: TRBV5-6
cdr3_aa: CASSENTGVAQPQHF; cdr3_nt: TGTGCCAGCAGTGAGAATACAGGGGTTGCCCAGCCCCAGCATTTT; j_call: TRBJ1-5; d_call: TRBD1; clone_size: once; v_call: TRBV2
cdr3_aa: CASTGDTEAFF; cdr3_nt: TGTGCCAGTACAGGGGATACTGAAGCTTTCTTT; j_call: TRBJ1-1; d_call: -; clone_size: once; v_call: TRBV19
cdr3_aa: CASSSGRGTFF; cdr3_nt: TGTGCCAGCAGTTCGGGGAGGGGAACTTTCTTT; j_call: TRBJ1-1; d_call: -; clone_size: -; v_call: TRBV25-1
cdr3_aa: CASSQTALGTDTQYF; cdr3_nt: TGTGCCAGCAGCCAGACAGCTCTGGGCACAGATACGCAGTATTTT; j_call: TRBJ2-3; d_call: -; clone_size: -; v_call: TRBV7-3
cdr3_aa: CAWRRITTANYGYTF; cdr3_nt: TGTGCCTGGAGGAGGATAACGACGGCTAACTATGGCTACACCTTC; j_call: TRBJ1-2; d_call: -; clone_size: -; v_call: TRBV30
cdr3_aa: CASSRQNANYGYTF; cdr3_nt: TGTGCCAGCAGCCGTCAGAATGCTAACTATGGCTACACCTTC; j_call: TRBJ1-2; d_call: -; clone_size: -; v_call: TRBV3-1/TRBV3-2
cdr3_aa: CASSKNRGLETQYF; cdr3_nt: TGTGCCAGCAGTAAGAACAGGGGGCTAGAGACCCAGTACTTC; j_call: TRBJ2-5; d_call: TRBD1; clone_size: -; v_call: TRBV7-2
cdr3_aa: CASSLPGNYYGYTF; cdr3_nt: TGTGCCAGCAGCCTTCCCGGGAATTACTATGGCTACACCTTC; j_call: TRBJ1-2; d_call: -; clone_size: -; v_call: TRBV28
cdr3_aa: CASSQTTGTGTYNEQFF; cdr3_nt: TGTGCCAGCAGCCAAACCACCGGGACAGGGACCTACAATGAGCAGTTCTTC; j_call: TRBJ2-1; d_call: TRBD1; clone_size: few; v_call: TRBV3-1/TRBV3-2
cdr3_aa: CASSLRRDTQYF; cdr3_nt: TGTGCCAGCAGCCTACGAAGAGATACGCAGTATTTT; j_call: TRBJ2-3; d_call: -; clone_size: -; v_call: TRBV7-2